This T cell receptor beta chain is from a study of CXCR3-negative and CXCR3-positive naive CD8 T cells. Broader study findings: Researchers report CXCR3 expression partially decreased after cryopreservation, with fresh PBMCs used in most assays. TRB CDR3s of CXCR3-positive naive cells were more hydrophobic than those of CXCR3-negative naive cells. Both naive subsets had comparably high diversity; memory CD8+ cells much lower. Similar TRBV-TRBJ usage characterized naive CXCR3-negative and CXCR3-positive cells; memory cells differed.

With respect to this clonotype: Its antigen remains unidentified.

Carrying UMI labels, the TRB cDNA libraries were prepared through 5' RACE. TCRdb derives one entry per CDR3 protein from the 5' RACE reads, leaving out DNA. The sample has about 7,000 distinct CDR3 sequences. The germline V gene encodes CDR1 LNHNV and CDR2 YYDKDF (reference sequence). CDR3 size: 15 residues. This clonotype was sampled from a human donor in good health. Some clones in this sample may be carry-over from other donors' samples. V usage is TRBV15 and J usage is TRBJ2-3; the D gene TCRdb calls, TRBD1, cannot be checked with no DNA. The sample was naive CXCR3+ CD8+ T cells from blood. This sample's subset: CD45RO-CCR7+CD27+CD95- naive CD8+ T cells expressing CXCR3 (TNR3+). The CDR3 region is CATSRVPGGTDTQYF. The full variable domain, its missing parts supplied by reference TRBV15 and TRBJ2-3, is DAMVIQNPRYQVTQFGKPVTLSCSQTLNHNVMYWYQQKSSQAPKLLFHYYDKDFNNEADTPDNFQSRRPNTSFCFLDIRSPGLGDTAMYLCATSRVPGGTDTQYFGPGTRLTVL.